These 24 T cell receptor beta chains came from one sample sequenced in a study of tumor and adjacent non-tumor tissue in lung cancer (dated by TCRdb to the late 2010s). The library was produced with multiplex PCR. The reads were generated on an Illumina HiSeq 2500. TCRbeta libraries were built by three rounds of nested PCR using primers (Table S4), following protocols modified from ARM-PCR. TCRdb cleaned the public reads at Q25 with fastp, built clones with MiXCR and kept in-frame beta chains. When rows share a CDR3 protein, they turn into one entry using the most common DNA and genes. This sample gives over 100,000 distinct CDR3 sequences in total; 62% of them show up just once. The ten most abundant clones make up under 20% of the sample. RNA was isolated from bulk unsorted tissue, and RNA quality was assessed with a NanoDrop ND-1000 and an Agilent 2100. For the normal lung samples, distant non-tumor tissue was collected more than 3 cm away from the tumor edge.

Sample: distant non-tumor lung tissue. The receptor source for this set is a man between 60 and 75 years old with non-small cell lung cancer.

This clonotype was counted many times. This chain uses TRBV29-1 with TRBJ2-5; the match to TRBD2 covers 7 bases. Trimming cost V 3 bases and J 5 bases; bases outside gene matches: 9. The CDR3 is 14 residues long. The germline V gene has CDR1 SQVTM and CDR2 ANQGSEA. The CDR3 nucleotides are TGCAGCGTTGACTCGGGGTTGCGGGGGGAGACCCAGTACTTC. Residues: CSVDSGLRGETQYF. The entire variable domain, with the rest obtained from reference TRBV29-1 and TRBJ2-5, is as follows: SAVISQKPSRDICQRGTSLTIQCQVDSQVTMMFWYRQQPGQSLTLIATANQGSEATYESGFVIDKFPISRPNLTFSTLTVSNMSPEDSSIYLCSVDSGLRGETQYFGPGTRLLVL.

Remarks on this clonotype: At one of its ends the junction is not consistent with the germline gene, which may arise from a read error. The chain carries TRBV20-1 and TRBJ2-7; no clear D gene. This CDR3 spans 13 amino acids. Germline CDR1 DFQATT, CDR2 SNEGSKA (reference sequence). CDR3 region: CSASLALGYEQNF. In DNA form, the CDR3 reads TGCAGTGCTTCCCTGGCCCTGGGGTACGAGCAGAACTTC.

Comments on this clonotype: A much larger clone is a single base away; this may be a read error. The V gene is TRBV28, the J gene TRBJ1-2; 10 bases align to TRBD1. The CDR3 has 13 residues. Trimming at V came to 6 bases and at J to 8 bases, leaving 6 bases not matched to a gene. Germline V lookup: CDR1 MDHEN, CDR2 SYDVKM. DNA of the CDR3: TGTGCCAGCAGCATGGGACAGGGGTTCGGCTACACCTTC. This codes for CASSMGQGFGYTF.

This clonotype came up many times. The chain employs TRBV5-1 and TRBJ2-2, with TRBD1 as a possible D gene (6 bases). Trimming removed 4 bases at V and 0 bases at J, with 13 bases between. The CDR3 totals 16 residues. In germline, CDR1 is SGHRS, CDR2 YFSETQ. The CDR3 is CASSNQDSTNTGELFF. The CDR3 nucleotides read TGCGCCAGCAGCAACCAGGACAGTACGAACACCGGGGAGCTGTTTTTT.

A remark on this clonotype: This sequence may be a read error, since a much larger clone differs from it by one base. The chain recombines TRBV5-1 with TRBJ1-5; tentatively, D is TRBD1 (6 bases). This CDR3 is built from 19 residues. Germline lookup yields CDR1 SGHRS and CDR2 YFSETQ. The CDR3 DNA reads as TGCACCAGCAGCTTGTTACAGGGACAATCCCCAGATAGCAATCAGCCCCAGCATTTT. This gives the protein CTSSLLQGQSPDSNQPQHF.

The chain joins TRBV6-6 to TRBJ2-5, with D possibly being TRBD1 (5 bases). Trimming stripped 8 bases from V and 0 bases from J, with 19 bases between. Germline CDR1 is MNHNY and CDR2 is SVGAGI (reference sequence). There are 16 residues in the CDR3. The CDR3, as DNA: TGTGCCAGCCAAATAAGGTCAGGGTGGGACCAAGAGACCCAGTACTTC. Its protein product is CASQIRSGWDQETQYF.

The gene calls are TRBV7-2 and TRBJ2-1; 15 positions match TRBD2. V trimming: 5 bases; J trimming: 3 bases; junction bases outside the gene matches: 5. CDR3 size: 17 residues. Germline V lookup: CDR1 SGHTA, CDR2 FQGNSA. CDR3 DNA sequence: TGTGCCAGCAGCCCCGGGACTAGCGGGAGGTACTACAATGAGCAGTTCTTC. Residues: CASSPGTSGRYYNEQFF.

This clonotype was observed a handful of times. Possible read error: a much larger clone is one base away. The chain recombines TRBV4-3 with TRBJ1-6; D gene ambiguous. The CDR3 loop spans 15 amino acids. The V gene's germline CDR1 is LGHNA and CDR2 YSLEER. CDR3 DNA sequence: TGCCCCAGCAGCCAAGATTCATCAGTCCTCGTTCCCCTCCACTTT. Translating it yields CPSSQDSSVLVPLHF.

As regards this clonotype: Germline and junction disagree at one end, which may indicate a read error. V is TRBV6-5 and J is TRBJ2-7; no clear D. The germline gives CDR1 MNHEY, CDR2 SVGAGI. The CDR3 loop spans 13 amino acids. The CDR3, as DNA: TGTGCCGGCAGTTACCTTCCAGGCTACGAGCAATACTTC. As protein: CAGSYLPGYEQYF.

The J gene is TRBJ1-1, the V gene TRBV12-3 or TRBV12-4; D gene ambiguous. The CDR3 extends over 15 amino acids. Trimming stripped 1 base from V and 5 bases from J, with 14 bases between. CDR3 bases: TGTGCCAGCAGTTTAGTGTTGAGGCGTAGGACTGAAGCTTTCTTT. It is translated as CASSLVLRRRTEAFF.

Worth noting for this clonotype: A junction boundary mismatches the germline segment, possibly from a read error. The rearrangement joins TRBV6-1 to TRBJ2-5; TRBD1 agrees at 10 bases. Germline loops: CDR1 MNHNS, CDR2 SASEGT. The CDR3 loop spans 17 amino acids. The chain's CDR3 is CARRRKTGTGVEEIQYF. CDR3 nucleotides: TGTGCCAGAAGACGGAAGACCGGGACAGGGGTTGAAGAGATCCAGTACTTC.

This clonotype was counted a single time. Germline and junction disagree at one end, which may indicate a read error. The chain combines TRBV4-2 with TRBJ2-5, with D perhaps assigned TRBD1 or TRBD2 (5 bases each). The V gene's germline CDR1 is LGHNA and CDR2 YNFKEQ. The CDR3 has 16 residues. CDR3 region: CANSRTPGTSAETQYF. CDR3 bases: TGTGCCAACAGCCGAACCCCCGGGACCAGCGCAGAGACCCAGTACTTC.

J is TRBJ1-1 and V is TRBV11-3; D call uncertain. Trimming cost V 8 bases and J 4 bases, with 17 bases left between them. Germline values: CDR1 SGHNT, CDR2 YENEEA. CDR3 size: 14 residues. The CDR3 coding sequence is TGTGCCAGCTGCTCCGGCAGCGGCGGCACTGAAGCTTTCTTT. Translation: CASCSGSGGTEAFF.

This clonotype is a singleton in its sample. A much larger clone sits a single nucleotide away, making a read error possible. The conserved final phenylalanine or tryptophan is absent from the CDR3, which likely points to a read error. This sequence joins TRBV14 and TRBJ2-4; D perhaps matches TRBD2 (5 bases). Germline V gives CDR1 SGHDN, CDR2 FVKESK. The CDR3 extends over 16 amino acids. Trimming stripped 4 bases from V and 1 base from J, with 14 bases between. This CDR3 is CASSRTSSVAKNIQYL. Here the CDR3 DNA reads TGTGCCAGCAGCCGTACTAGTTCGGTGGCCAAAAACATTCAGTACCTC.

To note about this clonotype: The junction departs from the called germline gene at one end, perhaps through a read error. The CDR3 here is CSVVEQPAAFF. Here the CDR3 DNA reads TGTAGCGTTGTCGAACAGCCGGCGGCTTTCTTT. V usage is TRBV29-1 and J usage is TRBJ1-1; no clear D. CDR1 is SQVTM, CDR2 ANQGSEA, per germline. CDR3 length: 11 amino acids. The variable domain in full, with the rest retrieved from reference TRBV29-1 and TRBJ1-1, is SAVISQKPSRDICQRGTSLTIQCQVDSQVTMMFWYRQQPGQSLTLIATANQGSEATYESGFVIDKFPISRPNLTFSTLTVSNMSPEDSSIYLCSVVEQPAAFFGQGTRLTVV.

This clonotype has a count of ten or more. The genes are TRBV24-1 and TRBJ2-1; D perhaps matches TRBD2 (6 bases). CDR3 length: 17 amino acids. V lost 4 bases and J lost 6, with 21 bases in between. Germline V gene sequence: CDR1 KGHDR, CDR2 SFDVKD. CDR3 region: CATSDPSPGEPLNEQFF. The DNA of the CDR3 is TGTGCCACCAGTGACCCCAGCCCGGGGGAGCCCCTCAATGAGCAGTTCTTC.

In the case of this clonotype: As the CDR3 is not closed by the conserved phenylalanine or tryptophan, this likely results from a read error. The rearrangement links TRBV12-3 or TRBV12-4 to TRBJ2-4, with D possibly called TRBD1 or TRBD2 (5 bases each). The length of the CDR3 is 13 residues. Deletions cut 6 bases from V and 8 bases from J, with 14 bases between. As DNA, the CDR3 is TGTGCCAGCAGACGACGGGTGGGGGACATTCAGTACTTA. Its protein product is CASRRRVGDIQYL.

This clonotype was seen at least ten times. The CDR3 region has the DNA TGTGCCAGCATGGGGGCTAGCGGGGGGAGCGAGCAGTTCTTC. Its translation is CASMGASGGSEQFF. The chain employs TRBV6-1 and TRBJ2-1; 11 nucleotides align to TRBD2. The CDR3 loop spans 14 amino acids. Germline V gene data show CDR1 as MNHNS and CDR2 as SASEGT. V was pared by 7 bases and J by 10 bases, with 9 bases of the junction left unmatched.

In its sample, this clonotype was seen many times. V and J are TRBV6-1 and TRBJ1-1, with D possibly being TRBD1 (5 bases). Trimming pared 8 bases from V and 10 bases from J, leaving 23 bases between. This CDR3 is built from 14 residues. CDR1 is MNHNS, CDR2 SASEGT, per germline. DNA of the CDR3: TGTGCCAGCGCGGAGAACGGACATCTCGGAGGAGCTTTCTTT. Residues: CASAENGHLGGAFF.

With respect to this clonotype: A read error may account for a junction end that differs from germline. This chain uses TRBV10-3 with TRBJ2-2, with 8 bases aligning to TRBD1. Germline V gene lookup returns CDR1 ENHRY and CDR2 SYGVKD. This CDR3 has 15 residues. The CDR3 loop reads CAISVDRANTGELFF. The CDR3 region has the DNA TGTGCCATCAGTGTGGACAGGGCGAACACCGGGGAACTGTTTTTT.

This clonotype was seen a single time. One junction end disagrees with the germline gene, perhaps due to a read error. V usage is TRBV6-1 and J usage is TRBJ2-2; 10 nucleotides agree with TRBD1. The CDR3 is 16 amino acids. From germline, CDR1 is MNHNS and CDR2 SASEGT. The chain's CDR3 is CASSPRGQGITGELFF. CDR3 bases: TGTGCAAGCAGCCCTAGGGGACAGGGGATCACCGGGGAGCTGTTTTTT.

Many counts were recorded for this clonotype. This chain uses TRBV20-1 with TRBJ2-2, with D tentatively TRBD2 (6 bases). V gave up 6 bases and J gave up 6 bases, with 23 bases separating them. The CDR3 is made up of 16 amino acids. CDR1 and CDR2 (germline): DFQATT, SNEGSKA (reference sequence). DNA for the CDR3: TGCAGTGCCCAGATGGCTAGCGATCCCCGGGCCGGGGAGCTGTTTTTT. Protein sequence: CSAQMASDPRAGELFF.

A note on this clonotype: This may stem from a read error, because a much larger clone lies one nucleotide away. The J gene is TRBJ2-7, the V gene TRBV6-2 or TRBV6-3; a possible D gene is TRBD1 (6 bases). The CDR3 contains 15 residues. Per germline, CDR1 MNHEY and CDR2 SVGEGT. Trimming shortened V by 6 bases and J by 4 bases, and 19 bases separated the two germline ends. CDR3 region: CASRTTLDRSYEQYF. CDR3 sequence (DNA): TGTGCCAGCAGGACTACCCTGGACAGAAGTTACGAGCAGTACTTC.

The rearrangement uses TRBV11-2 and TRBJ2-3; 9 bases are shared with TRBD2. This CDR3 has 18 residues. V lost 8 bases to trimming and J lost 3 bases; unmatched junction nucleotides: 18. Germline CDR1 SGHAT, CDR2 FQNNGV. DNA of the CDR3: TGTGCCAGCGCCCCGAATTCGATTAGCGGGAGATGGACAGATACGCAGTATTTT. Protein: CASAPNSISGRWTDTQYF.